The 26 T cell receptor beta chains below were found in one sample sequenced in a study of T cell responses to AZD1222 COVID-19 vaccine. The assay was immunoSEQ multiplex PCR, and TCRdb's table has in-frame clones only and misses some. The sample consists of 72,000 or so clones, 90% of them appearing once. The source was peripheral blood, collected on day 0 of AZD1222 vaccination. The origin of the receptors is an adult in good health.

The J gene is TRBJ1-5, the V gene TRBV28; 7 nucleotides agree with TRBD1. The CDR3 is 17 residues long. The V gene's germline CDR1 is MDHEN and CDR2 SYDVKM. The junction had 15 bases not matched to a gene; V was cut back by 6 bases and J by 4 bases. The CDR3 DNA reads as TGTGCCAGCAGCGGAAGACCAGCGACAGGGAGAAATCAGCCCCAGCATTTT. Amino acid sequence: CASSGRPATGRNQPQHF.

The gene calls are TRBV5-1 and TRBJ2-7, with 8 positions matching TRBD1. The CDR3 covers 17 residues. Germline V gives CDR1 SGHRS, CDR2 YFSETQ. Trimming at V came to 0 bases and at J to 0 bases, leaving 8 bases not matched to a gene. The CDR3 DNA reads as TGCGCCAGCAGCTTGGGGGTACGGACAGGGAGCTCCTACGAGCAGTACTTC. It translates to CASSLGVRTGSSYEQYF.

The genes are TRBV19 and TRBJ2-7; D unclear. The germline V and J ends were trimmed by 6 bases and 0 bases, with 12 bases remaining between them. There are 14 residues in the CDR3. Germline V gene lookup returns CDR1 LNHDA and CDR2 SQIVND (reference sequence). CDR3 DNA sequence: TGTGCCAGTAGCAAACTCGATGCCTCCTACGAGCAGTACTTC. Residues: CASSKLDASYEQYF.

In this sample, this clone turned up once. The V and J genes are TRBV2 and TRBJ1-1; TRBD1 is a possible D gene (5 bases). Germline V gives CDR1 SNHLY, CDR2 FYNNEI. V was shortened by 7 bases and J by 3 bases, with 12 bases between the two germline ends. CDR3 size: 13 residues. The chain's CDR3 is CASTIGVYTEAFF. The CDR3 DNA follows: TGTGCCAGCACGATAGGGGTGTACACTGAAGCTTTCTTT.

The CDR3 here is CAWMLAGATNEQFF. In nucleotides, the CDR3 is TGTGCCTGGATGCTAGCGGGAGCTACAAATGAGCAGTTCTTC. The V and J genes are TRBV30 and TRBJ2-1, with TRBD2 matching 10 bases. V was pared by 4 bases and J by 7 bases, with 7 bases of the junction left unmatched. CDR3 size: 14 residues. The germline CDR1 and CDR2 sequences are GTSNPN and SVGIG (reference sequence).

The chain recombines TRBV6-5 with TRBJ1-1; D may be TRBD1 (6 bases). V gave up 7 bases and J gave up 4 bases, with 19 bases separating them. Germline V gives CDR1 MNHEY, CDR2 SVGAGI. The CDR3 contains 15 residues. The CDR3 here is CASTPPGTPLTEAFF. CDR3 DNA: TGTGCCAGCACCCCACCCGGGACACCGCTCACTGAAGCTTTCTTT.

This rearrangement joins TRBV7-3 to TRBJ1-1; weak D call: TRBD1 (6 bases). Looked up from germline, CDR1 is SGHTA and CDR2 is FQGTGA. The CDR3 sequence is 17 residues long. V lost 1 base and J 4 bases, leaving 19 bases between the germline ends. The CDR3 nucleotides read TGTGCCAGCAGCTTAAGGGGCAGGGGCCTCCAGGGCACTGAAGCTTTCTTT. This sequence encodes CASSLRGRGLQGTEAFF.

The chain links TRBV27 to TRBJ2-7; D is perhaps TRBD1 (5 bases). The CDR3 spans 14 residues. Germline assignment: CDR1 MNHEY and CDR2 SMNVEV (reference sequence). V gave up 2 bases and J gave up 7 bases, with 15 bases separating them. The CDR3 reads CASSLGQGLGEQYF. For the CDR3, the DNA is TGTGCCAGCAGTTTAGGTCAGGGCCTTGGAGAGCAGTACTTC.

The chain couples TRBV3-1 (or the pseudogene TRBV3-2) to TRBJ1-6; 11 bases align to TRBD1. The CDR3 runs 14 residues. The germline gives CDR1 LGHDT, CDR2 YNNKEL (reference sequence). The trim removed 3 bases at V and 13 bases at J, leaving 5 bases unmatched. The CDR3: CASSHTGTGGPLHF. The CDR3 DNA sequence: TGTGCCAGCAGCCACACCGGGACAGGGGGTCCCCTCCACTTT.

CDR3 coding DNA: TGTGCCAGCAGCAAAGCCCCTACTAGCGGTAGCTCCTACAATGAGCAGTTCTTC. Its protein product is CASSKAPTSGSSYNEQFF. This chain uses TRBV21-1 with TRBJ2-1; the table's D call of TRBD2 was not tested on the DNA. TRBV21-1 is deemed a pseudogene. The CDR3 sequence is 18 residues long.

The rearrangement uses TRBV5-4 and TRBJ1-3; possibly TRBD1 for D (6 bases). The CDR3 is 18 amino acids. V dropped 4 bases and J dropped 0 bases, with 20 bases sitting between them. Germline CDR1 and CDR2: SGHNT and YYREEE (reference sequence). The chain's CDR3 is CASSQNAGAALSGNTIYF. CDR3 bases: TGTGCCAGCAGCCAAAACGCAGGGGCCGCTCTCTCTGGAAACACCATATATTTT.

The rearrangement uses TRBV19 and TRBJ1-1; D perhaps matches TRBD1 (5 bases). Per the germline V gene, CDR1 is LNHDA and CDR2 is SQIVND (reference sequence). V lost 3 bases to trimming and J lost 4 bases, with 9 bases between them. This CDR3 region has 13 residues. The CDR3 bases are TGTGCCAGTAGTATCCAGGGTCCCACTGAAGCTTTCTTT. Translating gives CASSIQGPTEAFF.

This clone was found once. The chain couples TRBV2 to TRBJ2-2, with D possibly being TRBD1 or TRBD2 (5 bases each). CDR3 length: 17 residues. Germline V gives CDR1 SNHLY, CDR2 FYNNEI. V was clipped by 1 base and J by 0 bases, with 12 bases between them. The CDR3 region is CASSEDGTGPNTGELFF. Written as DNA, the CDR3 is TGTGCCAGCAGTGAAGACGGGACGGGTCCGAACACCGGGGAGCTGTTTTTT.

The chain has TRBV5-1 and TRBJ1-2; possibly TRBD1 for D (6 bases). Germline V gene data show CDR1 as SGHRS and CDR2 as YFSETQ. The CDR3 length is 14 residues. V shed 2 bases and J shed 14 bases, with 22 bases lying between them. The CDR3: CASSLRDTDLEGTF. The CDR3, as DNA: TGCGCCAGCAGCTTAAGGGACACCGACTTGGAGGGAACCTTC.

For the CDR3, the DNA is TGCGCCAGCAGTGGTGGGGACCGCTCCTATAATTCACCCCTCCACTTT. It translates to CASSGGDRSYNSPLHF. The chain has TRBV5-1 and TRBJ1-6; D possibly corresponds to TRBD1 (5 bases). V lost 5 bases, J lost 0 bases, and 12 bases lay in between. This CDR3 has 16 residues. Germline V gene sequence: CDR1 SGHRS, CDR2 YFSETQ.

The J gene is TRBJ1-6, the V gene TRBV10-2; TRBD1 might be the D (5 bases). CDR3 length: 13 residues. Looked up from germline, CDR1 is WSHSY and CDR2 is SAAADI. Trimming left V 1 base short and J 8 bases short, with 6 bases between. In nucleotides, the CDR3 is TGCGCCAGCAGTGAGTGGGGGGATTCACCCCTCCACTTT. Its translation: CASSEWGDSPLHF.

This clone appeared once. This chain uses TRBV6-2 or TRBV6-3 with TRBJ2-7; 11 bases match TRBD2. Unmatched junction bases numbered 9, after V lost 2 bases and J lost 6 bases. The germline V gene has CDR1 MNHEY and CDR2 SVGEGT. This CDR3 spans 16 amino acids. CDR3 coding DNA: TGTGCCAGCAGTTACACTAGCGGGAGCCCACTGGTCGAGCAGTACTTC. Its translation is CASSYTSGSPLVEQYF.

The chain carries TRBV5-6 and TRBJ1-2, with TRBD1 identical over 8 bases. Germline lookup yields CDR1 SGHDT and CDR2 YYEEEE. The CDR3 sequence is 17 residues long. V shed 0 bases, J shed 2 bases, and the junction held 9 bases outside the gene matches. DNA for the CDR3: TGTGCCAGCAGCTTGGTAGGGGCAGGGGGCGCCAACTATGGCTACACCTTC. This gives the protein CASSLVGAGGANYGYTF. Full variable domain (missing parts from reference TRBV5-6 and TRBJ1-2): DAGVTQSPTHLIKTRGQQVTLRCSPKSGHDTVSWYQQALGQGPQFIFQYYEEEERQRGNFPDRFSGHQFPNYSSELNVNALLLGDSALYLCASSLVGAGGANYGYTFGSGTRLTVV.

The chain is built from TRBV30 and TRBJ1-2; D is undetermined. Germline CDR1 GTSNPN, CDR2 SVGIG (reference sequence). V gave up 3 bases and J gave up 0 bases, with 14 bases separating them. The CDR3 totals 15 residues. The CDR3 DNA is TGTGCCTGGAGCGTATCCTTCGGCGCTAACTATGGCTACACCTTC. Translating it yields CAWSVSFGANYGYTF.

The chain couples TRBV11-2 to TRBJ2-5; 11 bases fit TRBD2. From germline, CDR1 is SGHAT and CDR2 FQNNGV. The V segment lost 2 bases and the J segment 1 base; nucleotides outside the gene matches: 3. This CDR3 is built from 16 residues. For the CDR3, the DNA is TGTGCCAGCAGCTTAAGGCTAGCGGGGGGCCAAGAGACCCAGTACTTC. Translation gives CASSLRLAGGQETQYF.

The V call is TRBV7-9, the J call TRBJ1-6; D is uncertain. The CDR3 runs to 14 residues. V lost 3 bases and J lost 9, with 12 bases in between. Per germline, CDR1 SEHNR and CDR2 FQNEAQ (reference sequence). In DNA form, the CDR3 reads TGTGCCAGCAGCTTCGACAACGACGGTTCACCCCTCCACTTT. Its protein is CASSFDNDGSPLHF.

The table lists this clone with a count of one. The chain recombines TRBV9 with TRBJ2-5; possible D gene TRBD2, 5 bases. Germline CDR1 reads SGDLS; CDR2 reads YYNGEE. V lost 4 bases and J lost 5, with 15 bases in between. CDR3 size: 14 residues. CDR3 DNA: TGTGCCAGCAGCCCCAGGAGGAATGGGGAGACCCAGTACTTC. Its translation: CASSPRRNGETQYF.

The V gene is TRBV7-9, the J gene TRBJ1-3; D not certain. The CDR3 totals 15 residues. Germline CDR1 is SEHNR and CDR2 is FQNEAQ (reference sequence). Trimming cost V 4 bases and J 4 bases, with 14 bases left between them. The CDR3 DNA follows: TGTGCCAGCAGCTGGGTGGACCCGGAGGGAAACACCATATATTTT. Translating gives CASSWVDPEGNTIYF.

The J gene is TRBJ2-7, the V gene TRBV7-7; D uncertain. CDR3 length: 17 residues. CDR1 is SSHAT and CDR2 is FNYEAQ in the germline V gene (reference sequence). Between the trimmed V and J ends, which lost 5 bases and 2 bases, there was a span of 22 bases. CDR3 in amino acids: CASSTLYSQTPAYEQYF. CDR3 nucleotides: TGTGCCAGCAGCACCTTATATTCCCAGACTCCCGCCTACGAGCAGTACTTC.

The rearrangement uses TRBV29-1 and TRBJ1-4; a weak D match, TRBD1 (5 bases). The CDR3 spans 16 residues. V shed 4 bases and J shed 8 bases, with 23 bases lying between them. Germline loops: CDR1 SQVTM, CDR2 ANQGSEA. The CDR3 bases are TGCAGCGTTGCGGGGCCTTCTCAAAGAGGGGAAGAAAAACTGTTTTTT. Translated: CSVAGPSQRGEEKLFF.

The genes are TRBV24-1 and TRBJ1-1; TRBD1 matches 11 bases. Germline trimming cut 4 bases from V and 4 bases from J; bases unmatched to any gene: 10. The CDR3 covers 17 residues. Germline V gives CDR1 KGHDR, CDR2 SFDVKD. CDR3 nucleotide sequence: TGTGCCACCAGTGAGTCACAACCGGGACAGGGGGTCACTGAAGCTTTCTTT. It yields the protein CATSESQPGQGVTEAFF.